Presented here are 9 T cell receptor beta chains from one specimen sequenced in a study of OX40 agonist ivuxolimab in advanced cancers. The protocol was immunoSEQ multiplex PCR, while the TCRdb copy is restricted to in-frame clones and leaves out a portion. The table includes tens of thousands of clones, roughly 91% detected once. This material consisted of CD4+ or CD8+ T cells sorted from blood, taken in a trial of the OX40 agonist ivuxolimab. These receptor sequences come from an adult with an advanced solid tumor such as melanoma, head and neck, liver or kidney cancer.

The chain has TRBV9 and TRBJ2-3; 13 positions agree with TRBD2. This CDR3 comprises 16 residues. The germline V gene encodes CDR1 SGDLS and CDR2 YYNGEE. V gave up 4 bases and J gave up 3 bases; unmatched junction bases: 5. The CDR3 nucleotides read TGTGCCAGCAGCTCCCGGGGACTAGCGGGGACAGATACGCAGTATTTT. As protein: CASSSRGLAGTDTQYF.

CDR3 protein: CASSYYSGQVGNTIYF. The DNA of the CDR3 is TGTGCCAGCAGCTACTACTCGGGACAGGTGGGAAACACCATATATTTT. This sequence joins TRBV5-5 and TRBJ1-3; TRBD1 aligns across 8 bases. The trim removed 3 bases at V and 4 bases at J, leaving 9 bases unmatched. From germline, CDR1 is SGHKS and CDR2 YYEKEE (reference sequence). This CDR3 region has 16 residues.

As DNA, the CDR3 is TGTGCCAGCAGCCCCGCGGGGGGCCGCTATGGCTACACCTTC. Translating gives CASSPAGGRYGYTF. This chain joins TRBV11-2 and TRBJ1-2; TRBD1 might be the D (6 bases). The CDR3 contains 14 residues. From germline, CDR1 is SGHAT and CDR2 FQNNGV. Trimming pared 5 bases from V and 4 bases from J, leaving 14 bases between.

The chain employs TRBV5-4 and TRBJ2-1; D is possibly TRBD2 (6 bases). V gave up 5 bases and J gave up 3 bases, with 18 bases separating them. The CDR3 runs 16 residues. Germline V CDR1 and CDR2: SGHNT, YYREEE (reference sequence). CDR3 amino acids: CASSTTLAGIYNEQFF. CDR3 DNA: TGTGCCAGCAGTACAACCCTCGCGGGGATCTACAATGAGCAGTTCTTC.

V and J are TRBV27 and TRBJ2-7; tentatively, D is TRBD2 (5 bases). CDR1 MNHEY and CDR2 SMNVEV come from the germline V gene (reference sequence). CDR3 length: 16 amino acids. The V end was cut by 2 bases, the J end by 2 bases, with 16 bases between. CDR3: CASSLGWRQATYEQYF. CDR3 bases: TGTGCCAGCAGTTTAGGTTGGAGGCAGGCAACCTACGAGCAGTACTTC.

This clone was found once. In nucleotides, the CDR3 is TGTGCCAGCAGTCCCACGGGGACAGGGCCACAGTACTTC. Translation gives CASSPTGTGPQYF. The V gene is TRBV28, the J gene TRBJ2-7; TRBD1 matches 9 bases. The CDR3 extends over 13 amino acids. Germline CDR1 MDHEN, CDR2 SYDVKM. V lost 5 bases, J lost 10 bases, and 9 bases stayed unmatched.

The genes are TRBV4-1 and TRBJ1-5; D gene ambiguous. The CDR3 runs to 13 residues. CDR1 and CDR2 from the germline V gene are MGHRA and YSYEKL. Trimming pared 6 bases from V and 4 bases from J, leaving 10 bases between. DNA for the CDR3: TGCGCCAGCAGTCAGACACTGAATCAGCCCCAGCATTTT. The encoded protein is CASSQTLNQPQHF.

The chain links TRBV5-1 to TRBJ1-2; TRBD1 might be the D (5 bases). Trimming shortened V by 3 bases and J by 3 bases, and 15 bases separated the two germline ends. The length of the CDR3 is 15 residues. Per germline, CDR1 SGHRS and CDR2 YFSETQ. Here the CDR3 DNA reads TGCGCCAGCAGCTGGGTTGCAGGGAAAGACTATGGCTACACCTTC. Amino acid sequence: CASSWVAGKDYGYTF.

CDR3 sequence: CASSLVAGRNEQFF. CDR3 in DNA: TGTGCCAGCAGCTTAGTGGCAGGGCGGAATGAGCAGTTCTTC. The chain recombines TRBV7-9 with TRBJ2-1; perhaps TRBD1 as D (5 bases). Trimming removed 1 base from V and 7 bases from J, with 11 bases in between. The CDR3 sequence is 14 residues long. Germline-derived CDR1 and CDR2 are SEHNR and FQNEAQ (reference sequence).